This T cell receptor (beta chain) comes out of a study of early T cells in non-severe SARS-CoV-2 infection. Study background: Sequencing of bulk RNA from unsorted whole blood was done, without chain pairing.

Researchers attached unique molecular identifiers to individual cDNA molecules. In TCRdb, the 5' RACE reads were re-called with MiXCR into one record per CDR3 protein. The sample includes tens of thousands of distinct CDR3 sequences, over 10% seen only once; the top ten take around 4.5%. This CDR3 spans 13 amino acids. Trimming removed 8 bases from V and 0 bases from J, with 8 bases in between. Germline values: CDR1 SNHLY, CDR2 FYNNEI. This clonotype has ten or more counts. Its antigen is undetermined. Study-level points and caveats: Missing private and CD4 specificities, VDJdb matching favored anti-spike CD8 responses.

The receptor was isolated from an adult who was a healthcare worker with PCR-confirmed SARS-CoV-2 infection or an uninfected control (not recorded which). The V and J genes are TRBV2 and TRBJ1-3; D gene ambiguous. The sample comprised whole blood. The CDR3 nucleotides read TGTGCCAGCGGGGTCAGCTCTGGAAACACCATATATTTT. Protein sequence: CASGVSSGNTIYF.